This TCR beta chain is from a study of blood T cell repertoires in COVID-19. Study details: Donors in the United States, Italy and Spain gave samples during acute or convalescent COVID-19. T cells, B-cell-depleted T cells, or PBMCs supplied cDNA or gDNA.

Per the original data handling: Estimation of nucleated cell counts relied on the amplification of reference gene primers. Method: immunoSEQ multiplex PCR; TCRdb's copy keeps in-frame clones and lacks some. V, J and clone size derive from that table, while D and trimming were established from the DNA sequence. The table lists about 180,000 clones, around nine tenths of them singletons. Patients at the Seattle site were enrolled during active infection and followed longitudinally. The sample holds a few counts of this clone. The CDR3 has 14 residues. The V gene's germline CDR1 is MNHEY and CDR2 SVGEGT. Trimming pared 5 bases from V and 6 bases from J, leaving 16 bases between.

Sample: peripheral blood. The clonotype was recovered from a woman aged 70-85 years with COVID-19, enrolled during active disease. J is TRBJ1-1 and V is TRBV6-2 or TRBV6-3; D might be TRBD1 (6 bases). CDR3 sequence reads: CASSHHRALAEAFF. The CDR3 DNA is TGTGCCAGCAGTCACCACAGGGCTCTGGCTGAAGCTTTCTTT.